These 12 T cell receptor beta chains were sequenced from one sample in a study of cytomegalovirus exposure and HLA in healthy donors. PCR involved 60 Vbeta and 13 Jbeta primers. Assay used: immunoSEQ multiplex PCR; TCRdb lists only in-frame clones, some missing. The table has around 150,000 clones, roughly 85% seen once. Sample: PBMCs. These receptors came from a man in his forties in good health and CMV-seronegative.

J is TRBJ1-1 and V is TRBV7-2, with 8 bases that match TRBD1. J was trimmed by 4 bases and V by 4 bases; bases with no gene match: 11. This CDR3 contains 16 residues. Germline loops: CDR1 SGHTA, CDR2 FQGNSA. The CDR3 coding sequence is TGTGCCAGCAGCTCATATGGACAGGGTTTGAGCACTGAAGCTTTCTTT. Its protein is CASSSYGQGLSTEAFF.

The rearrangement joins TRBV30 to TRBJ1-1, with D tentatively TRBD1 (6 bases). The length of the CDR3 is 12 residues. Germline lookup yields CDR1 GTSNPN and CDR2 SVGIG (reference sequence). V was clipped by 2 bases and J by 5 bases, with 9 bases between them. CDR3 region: CAWSRRGTEAFF. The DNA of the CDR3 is TGTGCCTGGAGTCGTAGGGGGACTGAAGCTTTCTTT.

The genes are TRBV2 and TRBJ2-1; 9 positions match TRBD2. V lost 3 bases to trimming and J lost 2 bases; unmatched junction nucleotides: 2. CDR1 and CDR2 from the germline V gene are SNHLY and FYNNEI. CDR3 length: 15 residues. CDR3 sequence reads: CASSDQRGAYNEQFF. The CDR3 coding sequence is TGTGCCAGCAGTGATCAGCGGGGGGCCTACAATGAGCAGTTCTTC.

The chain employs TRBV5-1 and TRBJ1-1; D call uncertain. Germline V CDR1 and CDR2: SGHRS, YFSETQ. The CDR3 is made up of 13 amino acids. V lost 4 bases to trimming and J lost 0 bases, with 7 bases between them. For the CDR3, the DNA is TGCGCCAGCAGCGTTCAGGTGAACACTGAAGCTTTCTTT. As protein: CASSVQVNTEAFF.

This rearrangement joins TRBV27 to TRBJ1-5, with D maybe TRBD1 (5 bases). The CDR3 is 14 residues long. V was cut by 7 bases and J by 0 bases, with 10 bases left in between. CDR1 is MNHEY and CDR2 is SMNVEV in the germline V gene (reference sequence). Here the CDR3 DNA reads TGTGCCAGCAAAGACAGTTATAGCAATCAGCCCCAGCATTTT. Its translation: CASKDSYSNQPQHF.

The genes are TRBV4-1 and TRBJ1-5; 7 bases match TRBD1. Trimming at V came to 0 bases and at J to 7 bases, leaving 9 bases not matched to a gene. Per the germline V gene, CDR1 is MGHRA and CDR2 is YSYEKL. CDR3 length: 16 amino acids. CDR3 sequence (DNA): TGCGCCAGCAGCCAAGATGTAGGGGGCTTGGGGCAGCCCCAGCATTTT. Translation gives CASSQDVGGLGQPQHF.

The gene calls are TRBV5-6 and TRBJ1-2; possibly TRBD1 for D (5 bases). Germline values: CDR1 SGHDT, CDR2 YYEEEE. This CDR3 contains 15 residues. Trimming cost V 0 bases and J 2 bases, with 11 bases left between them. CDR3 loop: CASSLGPDRNYGYTF. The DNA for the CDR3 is TGTGCCAGCAGCTTGGGACCCGACAGAAACTATGGCTACACCTTC.

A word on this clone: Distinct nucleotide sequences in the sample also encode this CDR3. The CDR3 DNA sequence: TGTGCCTGGAGTGTAGACAGGGGTTACGAGCAGTACTTC. Encoded protein: CAWSVDRGYEQYF. This chain links TRBV30 with TRBJ2-7; TRBD1 matches at 8 bases. The CDR3 contains 13 residues. V dropped 0 bases and J dropped 4; count of bases not matched to a gene: 2. Germline V gene lookup returns CDR1 GTSNPN and CDR2 SVGIG (reference sequence).

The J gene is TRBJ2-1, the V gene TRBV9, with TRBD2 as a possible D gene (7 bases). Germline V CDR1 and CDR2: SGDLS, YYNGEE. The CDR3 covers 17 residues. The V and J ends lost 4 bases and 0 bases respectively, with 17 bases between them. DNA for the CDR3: TGTGCCAGCAGCCACCCAGGGGAGGGACTCTCCTACAATGAGCAGTTCTTC. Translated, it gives CASSHPGEGLSYNEQFF.

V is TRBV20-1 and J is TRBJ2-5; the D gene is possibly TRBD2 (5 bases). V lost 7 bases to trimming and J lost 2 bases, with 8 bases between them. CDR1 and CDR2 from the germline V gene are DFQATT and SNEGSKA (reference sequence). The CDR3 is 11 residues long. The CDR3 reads CSERSQETQYF. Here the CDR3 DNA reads TGCAGTGAGCGGAGTCAAGAGACCCAGTACTTC.

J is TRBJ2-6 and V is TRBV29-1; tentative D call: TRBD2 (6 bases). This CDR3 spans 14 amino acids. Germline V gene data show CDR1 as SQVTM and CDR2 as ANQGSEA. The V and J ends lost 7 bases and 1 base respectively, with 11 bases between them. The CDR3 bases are TGCAGCGCCCGGGGGACTTCTGGGGCCAACGTCCTGACTTTC. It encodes CSARGTSGANVLTF.

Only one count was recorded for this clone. The chain's CDR3 is CSTPDGGEQYF. For the CDR3, the DNA is TGCAGTACCCCGGACGGGGGCGAGCAGTACTTC. This chain uses TRBV20-1 with TRBJ2-7; tentative D call: TRBD2 (6 bases). Looked up from germline, CDR1 is DFQATT and CDR2 is SNEGSKA (reference sequence). The V end lost 8 bases, the J end lost 6 bases, and 14 bases lay between the germline ends. The CDR3 has 11 amino acids.